This T cell receptor (beta chain) was found in a study of T cells in Graves' hyperthyroidism and ophthalmopathy. As for the study in general: Peripheral blood samples were taken at initial diagnosis, prior to any treatment. Overall study results and limits: Most thyroid-expanded clonotypes above 0.001 were also found in blood.

As to this clonotype: Antigen: not known.

Trimming at V came to 0 bases and at J to 2 bases, leaving 4 bases not matched to a gene. The CDR3 runs to 16 residues. CDR1 is LGHNA, CDR2 YSLEER, per germline. Clinical symptoms, serum thyroxine and TRAb, thyroid ultrasound and orbital computed tomography together formed the diagnostic basis. What was amplified from RNA transcripts were TCR beta CDR3 regions. HTBI primers were the set used in a first-round RT-PCR of the TCR CDR3. MiXCR, run by TCRdb on the multiplex PCR reads, gives a single entry per CDR3 protein. This repertoire shows approximately 300,000 distinct CDR3 sequences, about a sixth found once; its top ten account for around 55%.

Sequencing input: blood. The sequence came from a woman in her sixties with Graves' ophthalmopathy. The V gene is TRBV4-3, the J gene TRBJ2-1, with 7 positions matching TRBD2. The CDR3 DNA is TGCGCCAGCAGCCAAGAGGGAGCGGGGCCCTACAATGAGCAGTTCTTC. Encoded protein: CASSQEGAGPYNEQFF.